Listed below are T cell receptor beta chains from one sample, sequenced in a study of persistence of HIV-infected CD4 T cells. The method was immunoSEQ multiplex PCR; TCRdb's version includes in-frame clones alone and lacks a portion of them. The data contain approximately 25,000 clones, less than 85% of them singletons. These receptors are not linked to any known antigen. Sequencing was performed on CD4+ T cells sorted from PBMCs after approximately 19-hour stimulation, taken from a patient who received antiretroviral therapy. The source is an adult man with HIV who was CMV-seropositive. The CDR3 runs from the conserved cysteine through the conserved F or W. The D gene is left open where the match is weak. Rows give clone size only sometimes, using once, few, many, or a class for an expanded clone.

TRBV5-1	TRBD2	TRBJ2-3	few	TGCGCCAGCAGCTTGGCCGGGGGGGCATATGATACGCAGTATTTT	CASSLAGGAYDTQYF
TRBV7-9	TRBD1	TRBJ2-2	NA	TGTGCCAGCACCACCACGGACAGGGGAGACACCGGGGAGCTGTTTTTT	CASTTTDRGDTGELFF
TRBV5-1	TRBD1	TRBJ2-7	NA	TGCGCCAGCAGCCCCCGGGACAGTGGAACCTACGAGCAGTACTTC	CASSPRDSGTYEQYF
TRBV2	NA	TRBJ2-4	medium-sized	TGTGCCAGCAGTGCAGACAGGACAGCCAAAAACATTCAGTACTTC	CASSADRTAKNIQYF
TRBV19	TRBD1	TRBJ2-7	NA	TGTGCCAGTAGTGCGGGACAGGGTGGGTACGAGCAGTACTTC	CASSAGQGGYEQYF
TRBV25-1	NA	TRBJ2-1	NA	TGTGCCAGCAGTGAACATAAAGGAGTTTACAATGAGCAGTTCTTC	CASSEHKGVYNEQFF
TRBV25-1	NA	TRBJ1-4	NA	TGTGCCAGCAGTCAAGCCGGTCGGGCAGCAGAAAAACTGTTTTTT	CASSQAGRAAEKLFF
TRBV28	TRBD1	TRBJ2-7	NA	TGTGCCAGCAGAACCATACAGGGGGGAAGGGAGGAGCAGTACTTC	CASRTIQGGREEQYF
TRBV5-6	TRBD1	TRBJ1-2	once	TGTGCCAGCAGCTTGGCGTTCCGGGACAGGGGGGGCTATGGCTACACCTTC	CASSLAFRDRGGYGYTF
TRBV28	NA	TRBJ2-2	once	TGTGATAGCCCTTCGAACACCGGGGAGCTGTTTTTT	CDSPSNTGELFF
TRBV10-3	NA	TRBJ1-1	NA	TGTGCCATCAGGGAAAGGGCTGAAGCTTTCTTT	CAIRERAEAFF
TRBV5-1	TRBD1	TRBJ2-2	NA	TGCGCCAGCAGCATATCCGGGACAGGGGACACCGGGGAGCTGTTTTTT	CASSISGTGDTGELFF
TRBV6-5	TRBD1	TRBJ2-5	NA	TGTGCCAGCAGCAGGGACAGACCTCAAGAGACCCAGTACTTC	CASSRDRPQETQYF
TRBV7-9	NA	TRBJ1-2	NA	TGTGCCAGCAGCCGAGACAGCTATGGCTACACCTTC	CASSRDSYGYTF
TRBV5-1	TRBD2	TRBJ2-2	few	TGCGCCAGCAGCTCCCTAGCGGGCGCGCAGACCGGGGAGCTGTTTTTT	CASSSLAGAQTGELFF
TRBV4-1	TRBD1	TRBJ2-7	NA	TGCGCCAGCAGCCAAGAACGAAACAGGGGGCTCTACGAGCAGTACTTC	CASSQERNRGLYEQYF